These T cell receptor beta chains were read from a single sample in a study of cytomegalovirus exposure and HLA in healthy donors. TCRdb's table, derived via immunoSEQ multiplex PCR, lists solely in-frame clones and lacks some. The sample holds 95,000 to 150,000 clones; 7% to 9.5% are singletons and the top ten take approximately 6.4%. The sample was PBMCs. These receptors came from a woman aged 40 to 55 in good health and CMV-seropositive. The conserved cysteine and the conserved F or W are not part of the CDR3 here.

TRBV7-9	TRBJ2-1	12	ASSPGRRDNEQF
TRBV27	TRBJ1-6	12	ASSLRGRNSPLH
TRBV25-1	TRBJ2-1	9	ATYSGAKQF
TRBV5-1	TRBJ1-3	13	ASSLTGITRNTIY
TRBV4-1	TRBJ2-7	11	ASSQWAADEQY
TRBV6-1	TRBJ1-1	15	ASSVQAGQASNTEAF
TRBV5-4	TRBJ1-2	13	ASSPGVAGGYGYT
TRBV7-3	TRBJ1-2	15	ASSLAGQGATNYGYT
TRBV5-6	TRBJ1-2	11	ASSLEAVYGYT
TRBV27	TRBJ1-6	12	ASTKGQGGSPLH
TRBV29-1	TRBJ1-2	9	SVDGDYGYT
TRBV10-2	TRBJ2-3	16	ASRGGTPLRGGSDTQY
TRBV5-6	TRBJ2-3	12	ASSLGADTDTQY
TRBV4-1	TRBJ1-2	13	ASSQPREGNYGYT
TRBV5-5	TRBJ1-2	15	ASSSNAGGSVRGGYT
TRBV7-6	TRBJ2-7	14	ASSLRAGTGEFEQY
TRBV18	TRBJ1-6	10	ASSPTHSPLH
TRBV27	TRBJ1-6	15	ASSRDNRGFGNSPLH
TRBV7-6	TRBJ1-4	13	ASSLLQGAGEKLF
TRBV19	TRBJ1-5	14	ASTLGEGRGNQPQH
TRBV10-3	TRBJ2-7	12	AISRLDRGSEQY
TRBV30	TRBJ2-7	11	AWSPGTTYEQY
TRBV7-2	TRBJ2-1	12	ASSFSGQTNEQF